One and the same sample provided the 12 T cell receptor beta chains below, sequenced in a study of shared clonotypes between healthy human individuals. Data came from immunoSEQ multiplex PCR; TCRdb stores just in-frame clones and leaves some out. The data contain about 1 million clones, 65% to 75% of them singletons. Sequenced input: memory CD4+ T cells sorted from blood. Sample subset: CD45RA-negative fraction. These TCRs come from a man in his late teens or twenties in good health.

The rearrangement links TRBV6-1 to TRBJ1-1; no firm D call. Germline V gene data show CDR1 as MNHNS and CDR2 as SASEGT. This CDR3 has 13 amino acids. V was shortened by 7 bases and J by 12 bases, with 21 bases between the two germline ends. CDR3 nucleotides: TGTGCCAGCATTGGAACAGTGGCCTCCATCACTTTCTTT. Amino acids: CASIGTVASITFF.

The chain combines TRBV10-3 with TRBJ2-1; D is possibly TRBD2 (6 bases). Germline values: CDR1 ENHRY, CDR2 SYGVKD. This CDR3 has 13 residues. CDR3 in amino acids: CAIGGYSYNEQFF. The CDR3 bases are TGTGCAATCGGGGGATACTCCTACAATGAGCAGTTCTTC.

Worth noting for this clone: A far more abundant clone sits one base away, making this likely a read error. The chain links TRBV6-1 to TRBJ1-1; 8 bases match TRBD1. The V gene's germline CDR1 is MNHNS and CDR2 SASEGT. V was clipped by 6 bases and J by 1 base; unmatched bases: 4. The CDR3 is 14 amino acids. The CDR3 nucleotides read TGTGCCAGCAGCCAGGGGGCGGCGAACACTGAAGCTTTCTTT. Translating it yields CASSQGAANTEAFF.

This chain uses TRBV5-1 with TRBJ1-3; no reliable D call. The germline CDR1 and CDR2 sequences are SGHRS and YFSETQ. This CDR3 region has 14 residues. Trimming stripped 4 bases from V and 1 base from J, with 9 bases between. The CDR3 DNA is TGCGCCAGCAGCAGGACCTCATCTGGAAACACCATATATTTT. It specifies CASSRTSSGNTIYF.

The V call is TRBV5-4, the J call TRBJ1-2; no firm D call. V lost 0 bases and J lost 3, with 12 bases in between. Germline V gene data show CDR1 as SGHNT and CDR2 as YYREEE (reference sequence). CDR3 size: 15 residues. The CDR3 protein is CASSLGATADYGYTF. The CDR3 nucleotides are TGTGCCAGCAGCTTGGGGGCGACCGCGGACTATGGCTACACCTTC.

CDR3 in amino acids: CASSEGGSYNEQFF. CDR3 nucleotide sequence: TGTGCCAGCAGTGAGGGGGGCTCCTACAATGAGCAGTTCTTC. The gene calls are TRBV2 and TRBJ2-1, with D possibly matching TRBD2 (6 bases). The V gene lost 3 bases and the J gene lost 0 bases, with 6 bases spanning the gap. The CDR3 is made up of 14 amino acids. Germline loops: CDR1 SNHLY, CDR2 FYNNEI.

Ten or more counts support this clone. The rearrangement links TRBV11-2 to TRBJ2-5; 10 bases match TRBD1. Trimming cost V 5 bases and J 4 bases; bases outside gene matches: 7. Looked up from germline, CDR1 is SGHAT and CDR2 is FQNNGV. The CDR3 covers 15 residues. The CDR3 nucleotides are TGTGCCAGCAGCATTAGGGGGGACAGGGGAGAGACCCAGTACTTC. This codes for CASSIRGDRGETQYF.

Here the CDR3 DNA reads TGTGCCAGCAGGGGCGTTGGGGGGTGGAGGGAGGCCCAGTACTTC. Its protein product is CASRGVGGWREAQYF. The rearrangement links TRBV6-1 to TRBJ2-5; D is possibly TRBD2 (6 bases). From germline, CDR1 is MNHNS and CDR2 SASEGT. The CDR3 loop spans 15 amino acids. V lost 6 bases and J lost 9, with 23 bases in between.

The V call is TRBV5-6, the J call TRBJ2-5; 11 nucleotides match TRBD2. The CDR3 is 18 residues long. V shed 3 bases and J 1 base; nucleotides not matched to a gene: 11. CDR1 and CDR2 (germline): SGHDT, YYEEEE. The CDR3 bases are TGTGCCAGCAGCTCGACCCCCTCTAGCGGGAGGTTCCAAGAGACCCAGTACTTC. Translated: CASSSTPSSGRFQETQYF.

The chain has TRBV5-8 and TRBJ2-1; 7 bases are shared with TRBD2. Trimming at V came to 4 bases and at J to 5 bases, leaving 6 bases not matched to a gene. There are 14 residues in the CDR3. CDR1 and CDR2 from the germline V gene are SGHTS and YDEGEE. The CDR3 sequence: CASSQTSSDNEQFF. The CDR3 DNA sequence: TGTGCCAGCAGCCAGACTAGCTCTGACAATGAGCAGTTCTTC.

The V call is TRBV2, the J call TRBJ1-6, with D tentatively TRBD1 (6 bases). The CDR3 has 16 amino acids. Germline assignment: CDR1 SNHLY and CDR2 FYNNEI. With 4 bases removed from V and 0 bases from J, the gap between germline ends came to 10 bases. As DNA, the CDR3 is TGTGCCAGCAGTGGGCGCAGGGGCTCCTATAATTCACCCCTCCACTTT. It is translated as CASSGRRGSYNSPLHF.

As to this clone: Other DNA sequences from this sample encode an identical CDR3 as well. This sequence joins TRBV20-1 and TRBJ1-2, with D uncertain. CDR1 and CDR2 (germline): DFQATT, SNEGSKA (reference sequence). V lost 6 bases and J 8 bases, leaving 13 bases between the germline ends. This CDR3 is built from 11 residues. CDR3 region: CSAHTGEGYTF. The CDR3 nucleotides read TGCAGTGCACACACGGGAGAAGGCTACACCTTC.